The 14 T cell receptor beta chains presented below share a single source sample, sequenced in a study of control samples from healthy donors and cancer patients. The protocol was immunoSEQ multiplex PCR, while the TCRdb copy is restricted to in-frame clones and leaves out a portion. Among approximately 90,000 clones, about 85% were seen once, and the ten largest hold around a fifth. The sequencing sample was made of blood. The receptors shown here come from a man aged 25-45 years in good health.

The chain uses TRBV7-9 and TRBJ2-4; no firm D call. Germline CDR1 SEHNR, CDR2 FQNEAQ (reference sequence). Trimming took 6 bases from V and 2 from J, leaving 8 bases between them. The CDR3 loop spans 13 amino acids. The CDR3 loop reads CASRPHSKNIQYF. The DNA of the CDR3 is TGTGCCAGCAGACCCCACTCCAAAAACATTCAGTACTTC. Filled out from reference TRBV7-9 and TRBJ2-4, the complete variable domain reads DTGVSQNPRHKITKRGQNVTFRCDPISEHNRLYWYRQTLGQGPEFLTYFQNEAQLEKSRLLSDRFSAERPKGSFSTLEIQRTEQGDSAMYLCASRPHSKNIQYFGAGTRLSVL.

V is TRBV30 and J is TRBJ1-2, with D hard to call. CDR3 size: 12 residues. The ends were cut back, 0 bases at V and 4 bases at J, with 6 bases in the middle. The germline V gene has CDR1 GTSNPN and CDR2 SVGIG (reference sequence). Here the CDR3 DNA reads TGTGCCTGGAGTGTCTACAGCTATGGCTACACCTTC. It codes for CAWSVYSYGYTF.

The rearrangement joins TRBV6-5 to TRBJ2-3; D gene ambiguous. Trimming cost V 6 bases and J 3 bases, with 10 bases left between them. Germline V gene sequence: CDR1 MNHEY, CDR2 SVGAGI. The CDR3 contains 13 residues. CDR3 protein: CASSPSTTDTQYF. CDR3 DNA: TGTGCCAGCAGCCCGTCGACGACAGATACGCAGTATTTT.

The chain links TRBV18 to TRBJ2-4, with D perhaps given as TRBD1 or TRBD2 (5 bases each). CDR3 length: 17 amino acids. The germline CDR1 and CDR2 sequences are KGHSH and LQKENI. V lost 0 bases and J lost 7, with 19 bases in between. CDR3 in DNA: TGTGCCAGCTCACCACCTTTGGCCGGGACGATGGGGAACATTCAGTACTTC. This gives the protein CASSPPLAGTMGNIQYF.

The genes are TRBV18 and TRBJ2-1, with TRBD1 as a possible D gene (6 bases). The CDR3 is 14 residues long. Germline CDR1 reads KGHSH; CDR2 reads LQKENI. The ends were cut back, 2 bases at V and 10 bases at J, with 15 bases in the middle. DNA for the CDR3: TGTGCCAGCTCACCAGTATCAGGGGCGCGCGAGCAGTTCTTC. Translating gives CASSPVSGAREQFF.

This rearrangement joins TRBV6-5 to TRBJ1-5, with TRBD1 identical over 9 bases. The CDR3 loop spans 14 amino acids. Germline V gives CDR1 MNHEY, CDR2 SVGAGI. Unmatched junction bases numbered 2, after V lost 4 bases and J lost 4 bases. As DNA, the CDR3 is TGTGCCAGCAGTTTCGGGACAGGGAATCAGCCCCAGCATTTT. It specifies CASSFGTGNQPQHF.

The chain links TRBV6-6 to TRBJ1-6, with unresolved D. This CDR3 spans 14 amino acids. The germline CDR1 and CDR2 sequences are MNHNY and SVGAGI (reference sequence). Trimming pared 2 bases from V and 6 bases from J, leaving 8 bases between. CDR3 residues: CASSYSGVNSPLHF. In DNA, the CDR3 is TGTGCCAGCAGTTACAGTGGTGTTAATTCACCCCTCCACTTT.

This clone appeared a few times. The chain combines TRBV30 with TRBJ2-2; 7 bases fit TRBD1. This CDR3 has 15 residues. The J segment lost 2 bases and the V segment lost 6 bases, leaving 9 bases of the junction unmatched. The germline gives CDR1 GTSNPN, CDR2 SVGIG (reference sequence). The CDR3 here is CACQLGQLNTGELFF. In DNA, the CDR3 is TGTGCCTGCCAACTGGGACAGCTAAACACCGGGGAGCTGTTTTTT.

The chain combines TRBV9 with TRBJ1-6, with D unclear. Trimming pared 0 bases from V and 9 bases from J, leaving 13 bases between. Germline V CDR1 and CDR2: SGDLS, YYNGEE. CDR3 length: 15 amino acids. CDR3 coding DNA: TGTGCCAGCAGCGTAGGGGAGGGAATGGGTTCACCCCTCCACTTT. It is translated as CASSVGEGMGSPLHF.

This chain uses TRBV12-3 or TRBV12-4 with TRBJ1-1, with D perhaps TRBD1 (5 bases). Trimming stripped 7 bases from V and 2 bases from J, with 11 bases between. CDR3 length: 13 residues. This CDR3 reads CASTSRDNTEAFF. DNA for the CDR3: TGTGCCAGCACCTCCAGGGACAACACTGAAGCTTTCTTT.

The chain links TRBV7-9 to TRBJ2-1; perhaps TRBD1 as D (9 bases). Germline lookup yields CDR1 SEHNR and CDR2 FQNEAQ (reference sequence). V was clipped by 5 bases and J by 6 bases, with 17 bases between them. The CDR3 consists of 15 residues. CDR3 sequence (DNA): TGTGCCAGCAGCCCGGGGGGGACAGGGCCCAATGAGCAGTTCTTC. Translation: CASSPGGTGPNEQFF.

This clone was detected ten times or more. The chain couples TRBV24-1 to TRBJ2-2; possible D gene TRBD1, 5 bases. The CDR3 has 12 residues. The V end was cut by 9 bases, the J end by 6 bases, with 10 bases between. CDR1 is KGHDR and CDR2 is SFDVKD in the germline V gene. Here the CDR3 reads CATGRGSGELFF. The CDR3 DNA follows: TGTGCCACCGGAAGGGGCTCCGGGGAGCTGTTTTTT.

CDR3 loop: CASIPEASSYNEQFF. The CDR3 coding sequence is TGTGCCAGCATTCCGGAGGCCAGCTCCTACAATGAGCAGTTCTTC. The rearrangement uses TRBV6-5 and TRBJ2-1; D is perhaps TRBD2 (5 bases). This CDR3 has 15 amino acids. CDR1 and CDR2 (germline): MNHEY, SVGAGI. Trimming cost V 7 bases and J 0 bases, with 13 bases left between them.

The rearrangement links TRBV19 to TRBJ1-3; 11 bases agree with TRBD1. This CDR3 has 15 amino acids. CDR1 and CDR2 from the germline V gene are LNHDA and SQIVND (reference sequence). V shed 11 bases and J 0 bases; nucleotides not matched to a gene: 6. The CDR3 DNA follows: TGTGCCGGCGGGACAGGGGGAATCTCTGGAAACACCATATATTTT. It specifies CAGGTGGISGNTIYF.